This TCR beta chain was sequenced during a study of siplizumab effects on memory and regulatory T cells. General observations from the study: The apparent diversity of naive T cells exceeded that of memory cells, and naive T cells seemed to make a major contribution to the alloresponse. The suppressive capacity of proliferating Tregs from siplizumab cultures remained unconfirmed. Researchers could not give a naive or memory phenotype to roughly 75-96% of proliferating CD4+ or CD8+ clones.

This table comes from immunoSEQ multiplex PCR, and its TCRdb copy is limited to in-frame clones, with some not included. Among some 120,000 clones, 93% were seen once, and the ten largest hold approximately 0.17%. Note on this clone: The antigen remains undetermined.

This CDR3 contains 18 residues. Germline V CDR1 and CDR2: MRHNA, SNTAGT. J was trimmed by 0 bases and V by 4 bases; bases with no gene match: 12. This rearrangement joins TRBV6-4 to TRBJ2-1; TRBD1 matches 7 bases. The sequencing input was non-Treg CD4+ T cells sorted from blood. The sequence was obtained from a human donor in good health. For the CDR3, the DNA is TGTGCCAGCAGTGCCTCTGGAGGACAGGCTAACTCCTACAATGAGCAGTTCTTC. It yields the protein CASSASGGQANSYNEQFF.